This T cell receptor beta chain was documented in a study of early T cells in non-severe SARS-CoV-2 infection. Study overall: Unsorted whole-blood RNA was sequenced in bulk, leaving chains unpaired.

The length of the CDR3 is 14 residues. CDR1 LGHNA and CDR2 YSLEER come from the germline V gene. The ends lost 3 bases at V and 4 bases at J; junction bases unmatched: 4. Unique molecular identifiers (one per individual cDNA molecule) were attached. MiXCR, applied by TCRdb to the 5' RACE reads, yields one record per CDR3 protein. The table has around 57,000 distinct CDR3 sequences, roughly 5.7% seen once. Study-wide results and caveats: The VDJdb matching leaned toward anti-spike CD8 responses and overlooked private and CD4 specificities.

Many counts were recorded for this clonotype. Its antigen is not known. The rearrangement uses TRBV4-3 and TRBJ1-2; 8 bases fit TRBD1. The source of this sequence is an adult who was a healthcare worker with PCR-confirmed SARS-CoV-2 infection or an uninfected control (not recorded which). The starting material was whole blood, obtained at baseline. The CDR3 sequence: CASSQRTGSYGYTF. The CDR3 DNA reads as TGCGCCAGCAGCCAGAGGACAGGGAGCTATGGCTACACCTTC.